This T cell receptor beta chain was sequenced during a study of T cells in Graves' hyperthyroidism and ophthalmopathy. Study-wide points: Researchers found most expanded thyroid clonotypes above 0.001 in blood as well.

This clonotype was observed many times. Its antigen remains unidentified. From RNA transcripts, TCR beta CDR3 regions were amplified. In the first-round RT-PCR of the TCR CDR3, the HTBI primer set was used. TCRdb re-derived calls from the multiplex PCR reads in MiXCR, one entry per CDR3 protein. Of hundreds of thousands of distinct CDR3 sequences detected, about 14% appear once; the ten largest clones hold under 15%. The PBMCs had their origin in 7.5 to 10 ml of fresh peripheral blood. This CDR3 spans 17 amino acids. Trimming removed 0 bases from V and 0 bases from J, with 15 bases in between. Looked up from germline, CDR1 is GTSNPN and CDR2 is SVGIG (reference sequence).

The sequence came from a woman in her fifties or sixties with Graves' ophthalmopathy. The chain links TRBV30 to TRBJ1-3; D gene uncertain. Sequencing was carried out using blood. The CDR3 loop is CAWSVTGLWDSGNTIYF. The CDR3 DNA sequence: TGTGCCTGGAGTGTAACCGGGCTCTGGGACTCTGGAAACACCATATATTTT.